This T cell receptor (beta chain) derives from a study of blood T cell repertoires in COVID-19. Original analysis: How many nucleated cells were present was estimated from reference gene primer amplification. Repertoires were generated with immunoSEQ multiplex PCR, while TCRdb's copy carries only in-frame clones and drops some. That table supplies the V and J calls and clone size; D and trimming were determined from the DNA. The data show 50,000 to 80,000 clones, approximately 80% seen once. CDR3 length: 15 amino acids. V gave up 4 bases and J gave up 0 bases, with 12 bases separating them. Looked up from germline, CDR1 is SGHDT and CDR2 is YYEEEE.

Sequencing was performed on peripheral blood. This TCR came from a man in his 60s with COVID-19, enrolled during active disease. The chain uses TRBV5-6 and TRBJ2-3; the D is unclear. CDR3 sequence: CASSTSQVSTDTQYF. CDR3 DNA sequence: TGTGCCAGCAGCACGAGTCAGGTTAGCACAGATACGCAGTATTTT. Looking up the rest from reference TRBV5-6 and TRBJ2-3 gives the full variable domain: DAGVTQSPTHLIKTRGQQVTLRCSPKSGHDTVSWYQQALGQGPQFIFQYYEEEERQRGNFPDRFSGHQFPNYSSELNVNALLLGDSALYLCASSTSQVSTDTQYFGPGTRLTVL.